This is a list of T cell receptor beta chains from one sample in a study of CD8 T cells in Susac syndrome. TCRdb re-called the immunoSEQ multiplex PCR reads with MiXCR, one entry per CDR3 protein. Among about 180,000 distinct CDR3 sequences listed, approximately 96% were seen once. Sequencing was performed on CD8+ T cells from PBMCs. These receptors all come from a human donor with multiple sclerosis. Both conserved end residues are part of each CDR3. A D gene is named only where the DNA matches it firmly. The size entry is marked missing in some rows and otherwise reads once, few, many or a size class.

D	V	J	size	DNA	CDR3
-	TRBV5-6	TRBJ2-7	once	TGTGCCAGCAGCTATTTTGGGGCCTACGAGCAGTACTTC	CASSYFGAYEQYF
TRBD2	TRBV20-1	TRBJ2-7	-	TGCAGTGCTAGCTTACACTCGACCGGGACTAGCGGGTCCCTCTACGAGCAGTACTTC	CSASLHSTGTSGSLYEQYF
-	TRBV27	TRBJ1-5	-	TGTGCCAGCAACCCCTCAAATAGCAATCAGCCCCAGCATTTT	CASNPSNSNQPQHF
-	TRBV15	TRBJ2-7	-	TGTGCCACCAGCAGAATAGCGGAAAGCTCCTACGAGCAGTACTTC	CATSRIAESSYEQYF
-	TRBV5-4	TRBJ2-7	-	TGTGCCAGCCGGAGAGGGCCCTACGAGCAGTACTTC	CASRRGPYEQYF
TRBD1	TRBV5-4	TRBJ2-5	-	TGTGCCAGCAGCTTGCGGACAGGGGCCTGGGAGACCCAGTACTTC	CASSLRTGAWETQYF
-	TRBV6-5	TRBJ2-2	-	TGTGCCAGCAGTTACCCCGCGGGGCGCACCGGGGAGCTGTTTTTT	CASSYPAGRTGELFF
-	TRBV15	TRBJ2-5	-	TGTGCCACCAGCAGAGATCAGGAGGGAGATGAGACCCAGTACTTC	CATSRDQEGDETQYF
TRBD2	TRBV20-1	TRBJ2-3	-	TGCAGTACCGGGACTAGCCCCAGAGGCGATACGCAGTATTTT	CSTGTSPRGDTQYF
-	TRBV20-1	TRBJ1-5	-	TGCAGTGCTAGTCGAGGGTCCGACAATCATCAGCCCCAGCATTTT	CSASRGSDNHQPQHF
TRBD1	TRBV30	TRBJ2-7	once	TGTGCCTGGAGTGCCCCCGGGACAGGGTCCGAGCAGTACTTC	CAWSAPGTGSEQYF
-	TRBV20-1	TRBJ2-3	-	TGCAGTGCTAGGGTTAGCAGGCGGACAGATACGCAGTATTTT	CSARVSRRTDTQYF
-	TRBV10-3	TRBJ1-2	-	TGTGCCATCCGGTCCAGACGGAGATCAATTGGCTACACCTTC	CAIRSRRRSIGYTF
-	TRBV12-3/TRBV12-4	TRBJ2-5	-	TGTGCCAGCAGTTTAGTCCTAGCGCGGGGAGAGACCCAGTACTTC	CASSLVLARGETQYF
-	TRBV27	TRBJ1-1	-	TGTGCCAGTTGGAGGTGGAACACTGAAGCTTTCTTT	CASWRWNTEAFF
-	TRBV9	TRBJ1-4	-	TGTGCCAGCAGCGTAGAAGGGTTAGAAGAAAAACTGTTTTTT	CASSVEGLEEKLFF
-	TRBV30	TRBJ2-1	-	TGTGCCTGGAGGACGGAGAGCTCCTACAATGAGCAGTTCTTC	CAWRTESSYNEQFF
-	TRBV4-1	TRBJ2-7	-	TGCGCCAGCAGCCGGGACAAAGGGGCAATCTACGAGCAGTACTTC	CASSRDKGAIYEQYF
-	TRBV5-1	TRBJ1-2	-	TGCGCCAGCAGCTCATTGCAGGACAGTTGGTTCAATGGCTACACCTTC	CASSSLQDSWFNGYTF
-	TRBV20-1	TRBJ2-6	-	TGCAGTGCTAGACGGGACACTGGGGCCAACGTCCTGACTTTC	CSARRDTGANVLTF
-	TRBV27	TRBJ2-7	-	TGTGCCAGCAGTCACAGGATTTCGAACCCCTACGAGCAGTACTTC	CASSHRISNPYEQYF
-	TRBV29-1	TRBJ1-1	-	TGCAGCGTCCCTGGGGCAGGGACTGAAGCTTTCTTT	CSVPGAGTEAFF